This is a list of T cell receptor beta chains from one sample in a study of cytomegalovirus exposure and HLA in healthy donors. The assay was immunoSEQ multiplex PCR, and TCRdb's table has in-frame clones only and misses some. Of tens of thousands of clones detected, roughly 92% appear once; the ten largest clones hold about 1.9%. The sequencing input was PBMCs. All receptors derive from a woman in her late teens or twenties in good health and CMV-seropositive. The CDR3 runs from the conserved cysteine through the conserved F or W. The D gene is left open where the match is weak. The size entry is marked missing in some rows and otherwise reads once, few, many or a size class.

>-|TRBJ1-4|TRBV29-1|14|-
CSVTSGATNEKLFF
TGCAGCGTAACAAGCGGGGCAACTAATGAAAAACTGTTTTTT
>-|TRBJ2-3|TRBV29-1|12|-
CSGGFDGSAQYF
TGCAGTGGAGGGTTCGATGGGTCGGCGCAGTATTTT
>once|TRBJ1-1|TRBV6-5|12|-
CASRRDITEAFF
TGTGCCAGCAGAAGGGACATCACTGAAGCTTTCTTT
>-|TRBJ2-7|TRBV27|14|-
CASSLQVGGYEQYF
TGTGCCAGCAGTTTACAGGTGGGGGGCTACGAGCAGTACTTC
>-|TRBJ2-5|TRBV6-5|14|TRBD2
CASSYSRAGETQYF
TGTGCCAGCAGTTACTCGAGAGCGGGGGAGACCCAGTACTTC
>-|TRBJ2-5|TRBV2|13|TRBD2
CAILAGGEETQYF
TGTGCCATACTAGCGGGAGGGGAAGAGACCCAGTACTTC
>once|TRBJ2-6|TRBV27|17|TRBD1
CASTPGQGKGGANVLTF
TGTGCCAGCACCCCAGGACAGGGGAAGGGTGGGGCCAACGTCCTGACTTTC
>-|TRBJ2-5|TRBV14|16|TRBD1
CASSPMGTAYQETQYF
TGTGCCAGCAGCCCCATGGGGACAGCGTACCAAGAGACCCAGTACTTC
>-|TRBJ2-1|TRBV5-1|16|-
CASSLAPGRSVDEQFF
TGCGCCAGCAGCTTGGCCCCGGGGAGGTCGGTTGATGAGCAGTTCTTC
>-|TRBJ1-1|TRBV2|12|-
CASSKTNTEAFF
TGTGCCAGCAGTAAGACAAACACTGAAGCTTTCTTT
>-|TRBJ2-7|TRBV5-4|15|TRBD2
CASSLGLAGASEQYF
TGTGCCAGCAGCTTGGGACTAGCGGGGGCTAGCGAGCAGTACTTC
>-|TRBJ1-2|TRBV10-3|15|-
CAISEPGEQAYGYTF
TGTGCCATCAGTGAACCCGGTGAACAGGCATATGGCTACACCTTC
>-|TRBJ2-2|TRBV18|22|TRBD2
CASSPPRKRASGGPWGAGELFF
TGTGCCAGCTCACCCCCGCGGAAGAGGGCTAGCGGGGGCCCCTGGGGAGCCGGGGAGCTGTTTTTT
>once|TRBJ1-1|TRBV5-4|15|TRBD1
CASSQPGTANTEAFF
TGTGCCAGCAGCCAGCCCGGGACAGCCAACACTGAAGCTTTCTTT